A single sample gave rise to the 25 T cell receptor beta chains below, sequenced in a study of cytomegalovirus exposure and HLA in healthy donors. 13 Jbeta primers and 60 Vbeta primers were used for the PCR. TCRdb's copy holds only in-frame clones and misses some; the assay was immunoSEQ multiplex PCR. The sample consists of more than 110,000 clones, around 73% of them appearing once. The sequenced sample consisted of PBMCs. These receptors originate from a human donor in good health.

The genes are TRBV28 and TRBJ1-1, with D maybe TRBD1 (6 bases). CDR1 is MDHEN, CDR2 SYDVKM, per germline. This CDR3 has 14 amino acids. V lost 6 bases to trimming and J lost 0 bases, with 11 bases between them. The CDR3 here is CASSRGQMNTEAFF. The CDR3 DNA is TGTGCCAGCAGCCGCGGACAGATGAACACTGAAGCTTTCTTT.

J is TRBJ1-6 and V is TRBV7-3, with TRBD1 matching 7 bases. This CDR3 has 16 residues. The germline V gene encodes CDR1 SGHTA and CDR2 FQGTGA. The J segment lost 9 bases and the V segment lost 4 bases, leaving 12 bases of the junction unmatched. The CDR3 sequence is CASSSGVRGSGSPLHF. In nucleotides, the CDR3 is TGTGCCAGCAGCTCGGGAGTCAGGGGGAGTGGTTCACCCCTCCACTTT.

The chain is built from TRBV28 and TRBJ2-1; 11 nucleotides match TRBD2. The ends lost 4 bases at V and 4 bases at J; junction bases unmatched: 6. Germline assignment: CDR1 MDHEN and CDR2 SYDVKM. This CDR3 is built from 16 residues. This CDR3 is CASSSILAGDYNEQFF. In nucleotides, the CDR3 is TGTGCCAGCAGTTCAATACTAGCGGGAGATTACAATGAGCAGTTCTTC.

J is TRBJ1-5 and V is TRBV28, with D perhaps matching TRBD1 (6 bases). The CDR3 is made up of 14 amino acids. From germline, CDR1 is MDHEN and CDR2 SYDVKM. V dropped 6 bases and J dropped 7 bases, with 16 bases sitting between them. CDR3 in DNA: TGTGCCAGCAGCCACGATGGGGGCGGACAGCCCCAGCATTTT. It yields the protein CASSHDGGGQPQHF.

This clone was counted once. CDR3 coding DNA: TGCGCCAGCAGCAACCAACCGACAGGGGTCGATGAGCAGTTCTTC. It specifies CASSNQPTGVDEQFF. The rearrangement joins TRBV5-1 to TRBJ2-1; 8 nucleotides align to TRBD1. Germline V gives CDR1 SGHRS, CDR2 YFSETQ. The CDR3 is made up of 15 amino acids. V gave up 4 bases and J gave up 8 bases; unmatched junction bases: 11.

The chain links TRBV10-3 to TRBJ2-1, with D perhaps TRBD1 (5 bases). Germline V gene data show CDR1 as ENHRY and CDR2 as SYGVKD. Trimming cost V 4 bases and J 7 bases, with 11 bases left between them. The length of the CDR3 is 13 residues. The CDR3 region is CAISGSRANEQFF. The CDR3 bases are TGTGCCATCAGTGGATCCAGGGCGAATGAGCAGTTCTTC.

This clone was counted only a few times. The chain recombines TRBV11-3 with TRBJ2-3; TRBD2 matches at 12 bases. The CDR3 is 16 residues long. Germline CDR1 and CDR2: SGHNT and YENEEA. The ends lost 3 bases at V and 4 bases at J; junction bases unmatched: 5. The CDR3, as DNA: TGTGCCAGCAGCTTGGGAACTAGCGGGAGGTCAGATACGCAGTATTTT. It is translated as CASSLGTSGRSDTQYF.

This clone has just a few counts. This rearrangement joins TRBV2 to TRBJ1-1; no definite D call. CDR1 and CDR2 (germline): SNHLY, FYNNEI. V lost 6 bases and J 1 base, leaving 12 bases between the germline ends. The CDR3 covers 14 residues. CDR3 in DNA: TGTGCCAGCAGCCGAGAGTCAGGGAACACTGAAGCTTTCTTT. Amino acids: CASSRESGNTEAFF.

This clone was detected a few times. The CDR3 nucleotides read TGTGCCAGCAGTTTAGGACTAGCGGGGTTTTACGAGCAGTACTTC. Its translation: CASSLGLAGFYEQYF. The chain joins TRBV27 to TRBJ2-7; 12 bases line up with TRBD2. This CDR3 comprises 15 residues. J was trimmed by 4 bases and V by 2 bases; bases with no gene match: 3. Germline V CDR1 and CDR2: MNHEY, SMNVEV (reference sequence).

The chain joins TRBV19 to TRBJ1-6; 8 positions agree with TRBD1. V was pared by 9 bases and J by 0 bases, with 7 bases of the junction left unmatched. The CDR3 length is 16 residues. Germline CDR1 reads LNHDA; CDR2 reads SQIVND (reference sequence). This chain's CDR3 is CASRTGIGSYNSPLHF. CDR3 DNA sequence: TGTGCCAGCCGGACAGGGATTGGCTCCTATAATTCACCCCTCCACTTT.

The rearrangement links TRBV29-1 to TRBJ1-4, with 7 bases lining up with TRBD1. The CDR3 runs to 16 residues. The germline V gene encodes CDR1 SQVTM and CDR2 ANQGSEA. Losses at the gene ends were 3 bases for V and 4 bases for J; bases not matched to a gene: 11. CDR3 residues: CSVEFRDQGVNEKLFF. In DNA, the CDR3 is TGCAGCGTTGAGTTTCGCGATCAGGGGGTTAATGAAAAACTGTTTTTT.

This chain connects TRBV28 to TRBJ2-7; D gene uncertain. The CDR3 has 11 amino acids. The germline V and J ends were trimmed by 6 bases and 3 bases, with 6 bases remaining between them. Germline loops: CDR1 MDHEN, CDR2 SYDVKM. The CDR3 DNA reads as TGTGCCAGCAGGGCAGACTACGAGCAGTACTTC. It encodes CASRADYEQYF.

The rearrangement uses TRBV10-1 and TRBJ2-7, with D tentatively TRBD1 (6 bases). The V end was cut by 3 bases, the J end by 5 bases, with 11 bases between. Germline V CDR1 and CDR2: WNHNN, SYGVQD (reference sequence). The CDR3 has 13 residues. CDR3 coding DNA: TGCGCCAGCAGTGAAACAGGGAGCCACGAGCAGTACTTC. It codes for CASSETGSHEQYF.

The CDR3 loop is CASSELQGFGSYEQYF. In DNA form, the CDR3 reads TGTGCCAGCAGTGAACTACAGGGGTTTGGGTCCTACGAGCAGTACTTC. The chain carries TRBV6-1 and TRBJ2-7; TRBD1 aligns across 7 bases. The CDR3 has 16 amino acids. The junction had 8 bases not matched to a gene; V was cut back by 2 bases and J by 1 base. CDR1 and CDR2 (germline): MNHNS, SASEGT.

The V call is TRBV7-8, the J call TRBJ2-1, with D possibly TRBD2 on 5 matching bases. This CDR3 contains 14 residues. Trimming stripped 3 bases from V and 7 bases from J, with 13 bases between. CDR1 is SGHVS, CDR2 FQNEAQ, per germline. CDR3 residues: CASSFVGDLNEQFF. DNA of the CDR3: TGTGCCAGCAGCTTTGTCGGGGATTTGAATGAGCAGTTCTTC. Full variable domain (missing parts from reference TRBV7-8 and TRBJ2-1): GAGVSQSPRYKVAKRGQDVALRCDPISGHVSLFWYQQALGQGPEFLTYFQNEAQLDKSGLPSDRFFAERPEGSVSTLKIQRTQQEDSAVYLCASSFVGDLNEQFFGPGTRLTVL.

This clone has just a few counts. The genes are TRBV18 and TRBJ2-1; D perhaps matches TRBD1 (6 bases). Germline V gene sequence: CDR1 KGHSH, CDR2 LQKENI. CDR3 size: 15 residues. Deletions cut 2 bases from V and 1 base from J, with 9 bases between. CDR3 loop: CASSPSTGSYNEQFF. Here the CDR3 DNA reads TGTGCCAGCTCACCAAGTACAGGGTCCTACAATGAGCAGTTCTTC.

The rearrangement uses TRBV6-5 and TRBJ1-4; D is undetermined. The V and J ends lost 5 bases and 7 bases respectively, with 14 bases between them. There are 14 residues in the CDR3. Germline CDR1 MNHEY, CDR2 SVGAGI. The CDR3 bases are TGTGCCAGCAGTCCCAGAGGGTGGGGTGAAAAACTGTTTTTT. It encodes CASSPRGWGEKLFF.

Remarks on this clone: An end of the junction differs from the germline gene, which may be a read error. CDR3 DNA: TGCGCCGGCAGCCTAGGGGGCGGGACATATACCTACGAGCAGTACTTC. Translated, it gives CAGSLGGGTYTYEQYF. V gene TRBV5-1 combines with J gene TRBJ2-7; weak D call: TRBD1 (7 bases). In germline, CDR1 is SGHRS, CDR2 YFSETQ. The CDR3 runs 16 residues.

The genes are TRBV6-1 and TRBJ2-7, with 10 bases identical to TRBD2. Unmatched junction bases numbered 5, after V lost 7 bases and J lost 2 bases. The CDR3 loop spans 14 amino acids. Per germline, CDR1 MNHNS and CDR2 SASEGT. In DNA, the CDR3 is TGTGCCAGCACCAGCGGGGGGGATACCTACGAGCAGTACTTC. Translation gives CASTSGGDTYEQYF.

This chain connects TRBV29-1 to TRBJ2-1; 12 bases match TRBD2. CDR1 and CDR2 from the germline V gene are SQVTM and ANQGSEA. V shed 0 bases and J 7 bases; nucleotides not matched to a gene: 7. The CDR3 runs 16 residues. The CDR3 region is CSVEDPLAGGKNEQFF. CDR3 coding DNA: TGCAGCGTTGAAGATCCTCTAGCGGGAGGGAAAAATGAGCAGTTCTTC.

The chain has TRBV9 and TRBJ2-1; 7 bases line up with TRBD1. The length of the CDR3 is 14 residues. Germline V lookup: CDR1 SGDLS, CDR2 YYNGEE. J lost 4 bases, V lost 3 bases, and 4 bases had no gene match. This chain's CDR3 is CASSEQTGYNEQFF. As DNA, the CDR3 is TGTGCCAGCAGCGAGCAGACAGGGTACAATGAGCAGTTCTTC.

A few counts support this clone. The chain recombines TRBV5-6 with TRBJ1-2; 10 positions agree with TRBD1. In germline, CDR1 is SGHDT, CDR2 YYEEEE. The V and J ends lost 0 bases and 5 bases, in that order; junction bases with no gene match: 4. CDR3 size: 15 residues. The CDR3, as DNA: TGTGCCAGCAGCTTGGCGACAGGGGGCGGTTATGGCTACACCTTC. As protein: CASSLATGGGYGYTF.

J is TRBJ2-1 and V is TRBV19, with D possibly TRBD2 on 6 matching bases. Per the germline V gene, CDR1 is LNHDA and CDR2 is SQIVND (reference sequence). There are 14 residues in the CDR3. The V gene lost 5 bases and the J gene lost 3 bases, with 11 bases spanning the gap. The CDR3: CASSLGRDYNEQFF. CDR3 nucleotide sequence: TGTGCCAGTAGTTTAGGGCGGGACTACAATGAGCAGTTCTTC.

This clone was observed a handful of times. The chain joins TRBV6-4 to TRBJ2-5; no firm D call. The V end was cut by 3 bases, the J end by 2 bases, with 7 bases between. The CDR3 loop spans 13 amino acids. Germline CDR1 is MRHNA and CDR2 is SNTAGT. This CDR3 is CASSEYEQETQYF. The CDR3, as DNA: TGTGCCAGCAGTGAATACGAGCAAGAGACCCAGTACTTC.

The chain links TRBV4-1 to TRBJ2-7, with D tentatively TRBD2 (6 bases). The CDR3 contains 16 residues. Trimming removed 3 bases at V and 0 bases at J, with 15 bases between. Germline-derived CDR1 and CDR2 are MGHRA and YSYEKL. CDR3 sequence (DNA): TGCGCCAGCAGCCAGGGCCGGGACTTAAGCTCCTACGAGCAGTACTTC. It specifies CASSQGRDLSSYEQYF.